This T cell receptor beta chain originates from a study of metastatic and nonmetastatic thyroid tumors. On the study more broadly: Across blood and tumor or nodule tissue, repertoires from malignant and benign thyroid patients were compared with one another. Notes on the study in general: It was reported that TCR beta diversity was significantly higher in malignant thyroid tumors than benign nodules, in blood and tumor.

By proportion, this clone is large. Its antigen is not known. The germline gives CDR1 SEHNR, CDR2 FQNEAQ (reference sequence). Trimming removed 4 bases at V and 5 bases at J, with 29 bases between. This CDR3 is built from 19 residues. TCRdb reanalyzed the PCR reads via MiXCR. The sample consists of 19,000 or so clones, 25% to 35% of them appearing once. Thyroid surgery took place with no prior treatment in any patient. Sequenced input: tumor tissue. The source of this sequence is a female donor with papillary thyroid cancer or a benign thyroid nodule (not recorded which). Some clones in this sample may be carry-over from other donors' samples. J is TRBJ1-2 and V is TRBV7-9; D is ambiguous. CDR3 protein: CASSSGRSGLPYSSYGYTF. DNA for the CDR3: TGTGCCAGCAGCTCGGGCCGATCGGGATTACCTTACTCATCGTATGGCTACACCTTC.